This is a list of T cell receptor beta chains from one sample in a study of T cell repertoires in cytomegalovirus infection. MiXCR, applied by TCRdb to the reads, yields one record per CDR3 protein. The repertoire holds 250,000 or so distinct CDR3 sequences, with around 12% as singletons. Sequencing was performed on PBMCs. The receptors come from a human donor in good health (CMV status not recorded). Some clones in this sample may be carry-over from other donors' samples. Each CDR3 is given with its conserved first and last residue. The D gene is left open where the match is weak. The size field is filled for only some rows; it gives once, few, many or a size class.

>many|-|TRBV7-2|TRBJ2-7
TGTGCCAGCAGCCTTAGTTTCTCCTACGAGCAGTACTTC
CASSLSFSYEQYF
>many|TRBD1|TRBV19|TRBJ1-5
TGTGCCAGTAGTGTGGACAGGACAGACAATCAGCCCCAGCATTTT
CASSVDRTDNQPQHF
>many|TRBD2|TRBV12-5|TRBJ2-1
TGTGCTAGTGGTTCCCCGGGACTAGCGGCCTCCTACAATGAGCAGTTCTTC
CASGSPGLAASYNEQFF
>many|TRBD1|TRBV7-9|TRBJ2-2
TGTGCCAGCAGCTCGGTCTTTGGACAGGGGGACACCGGGGAGCTGTTTTTT
CASSSVFGQGDTGELFF
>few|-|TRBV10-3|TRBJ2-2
TGTGCCATCACAAGACAGATCCCCGGGGAGCTGTTTTTT
CAITRQIPGELFF
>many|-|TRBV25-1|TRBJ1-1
TGTGCCACCCGGGGAGGTTTCACTGAAGCTTTCTTT
CATRGGFTEAFF
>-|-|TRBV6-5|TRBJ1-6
TGTGCCAGCAGTTACTCCGCTCAACAGGGCTCCTATAATTCACCCCTCCACTTT
CASSYSAQQGSYNSPLHF
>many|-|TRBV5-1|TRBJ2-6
TGCGCCAGCAGCTTGGTTCGGGAATGGGCTTCTGGGGCCAACGTCCTGACTTTC
CASSLVREWASGANVLTF
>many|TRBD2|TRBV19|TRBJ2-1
TGTGCCAGTAGTATTCTGGCGGGAGAAAGCTACAATGAGCAGTTCTTC
CASSILAGESYNEQFF
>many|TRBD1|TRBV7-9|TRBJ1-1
TGTGCCAGCAGCTCAGACAGGGGGGGGTACACTGAAGCTTTCTTT
CASSSDRGGYTEAFF
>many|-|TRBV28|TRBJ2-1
TGTGCCAGCAGTTTTTCCAATGAGCAGTTCTTC
CASSFSNEQFF
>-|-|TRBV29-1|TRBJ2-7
TGCAGCGTTAAGGAAGGTAACGAGCAGTACTTC
CSVKEGNEQYF
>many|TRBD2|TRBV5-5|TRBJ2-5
TGTGCCAGCAGTTCTGCCGGGAGGGAGACCCAGTACTTC
CASSSAGRETQYF
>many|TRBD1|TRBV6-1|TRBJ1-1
TGTGCCAGCAGTGCCCCGGGACAGGGGGCGGGAACTGAAGCTTTCTTT
CASSAPGQGAGTEAFF
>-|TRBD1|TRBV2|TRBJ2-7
TGTGCCAGCGGACAGGGGGCCCCCTCCTGCGAGCAGTACTTC
CASGQGAPSCEQYF
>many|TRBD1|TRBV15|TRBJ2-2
TGTGCCACCAGCAGGGCCCGGGACAGGAACACCGGGGAGCTGTTTTTT
CATSRARDRNTGELFF
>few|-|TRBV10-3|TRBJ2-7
TGTGCCATCTCAGGGGATTCCTACGAGCAGTACTTC
CAISGDSYEQYF
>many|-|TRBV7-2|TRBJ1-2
TGTGCCAGCAGCTTAGGCGGCGGCGGGCCCTACTATGGCTACACCTTC
CASSLGGGGPYYGYTF
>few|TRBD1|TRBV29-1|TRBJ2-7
TGCAGCGTCCGCCTGGGGACAGGGCCTTCCTACGAGCAGTACTTC
CSVRLGTGPSYEQYF
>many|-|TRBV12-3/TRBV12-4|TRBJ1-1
TGTGCCAGCAGTTTAGCCGGGACCGCGAACACTGAAGCTTTCTTT
CASSLAGTANTEAFF
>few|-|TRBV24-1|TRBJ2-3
TGTGCCACCAGTGACCGGGTTGATGGGGCGACAGATACGCAGTATTTT
CATSDRVDGATDTQYF
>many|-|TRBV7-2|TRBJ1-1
TGTGCCAGCAGCTTAACAAGACAGCTGAACACTGAAGCTTTCTTT
CASSLTRQLNTEAFF
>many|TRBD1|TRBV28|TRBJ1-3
TGTGCCAGCAGAAATAGCGGGACAGGGGGCTCTGGAAACACCATATATTTT
CASRNSGTGGSGNTIYF
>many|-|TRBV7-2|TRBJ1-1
TGTGCCAGCAGCTTAGGTAAGAAGAACACTGAAGCTTTCTTT
CASSLGKKNTEAFF
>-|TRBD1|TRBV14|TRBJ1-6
TGTGCCAGCAGCCCTCGGGACAGGGGGTTCCTCGGGAATTCACCCCTCCACTTT
CASSPRDRGFLGNSPLHF
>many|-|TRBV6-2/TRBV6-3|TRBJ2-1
TGTGCCAGCAGTTTGAGACTGCCCACCTACAATGAGCAGTTCTTC
CASSLRLPTYNEQFF
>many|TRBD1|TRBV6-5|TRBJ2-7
TGTGCCAGCAGTTACGGGGGACAGGGGGCTTACGAGCAGTACTTC
CASSYGGQGAYEQYF
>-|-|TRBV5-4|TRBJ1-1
TGTGCCAGCACGAAACGGGACTCCCCACGGATAGAAGCTTTCTTT
CASTKRDSPRIEAFF
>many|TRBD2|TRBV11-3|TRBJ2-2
TGTGCCAGCAGCAACCTAGCGGAGATTACCGGGGAGCTGTTTTTT
CASSNLAEITGELFF
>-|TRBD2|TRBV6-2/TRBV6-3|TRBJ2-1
TGTGCCAGCAGTTACGGACTAGCGGTGGCCTACAATGAGCAGTTCTTC
CASSYGLAVAYNEQFF
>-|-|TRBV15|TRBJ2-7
TGTGCCACCAGCCTGGAACCACCCTCCGAGCAGTACTTC
CATSLEPPSEQYF
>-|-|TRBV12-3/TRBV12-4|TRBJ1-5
TGTGCCAGCAGTTTGGACGGGGGGCAGCCCCAGCATTTT
CASSLDGGQPQHF
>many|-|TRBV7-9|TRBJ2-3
TGTGCCAGCAGCTCCGGAGAGGATACAGATACGCAGTATTTT
CASSSGEDTDTQYF
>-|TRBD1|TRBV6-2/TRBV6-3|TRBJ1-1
TGTGCCAGCAAGGACAGGCAGAGTGCTGAAGCTTTCTTT
CASKDRQSAEAFF
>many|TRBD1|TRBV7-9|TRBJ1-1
TGTGCCAGCAGCTTAGCGCGGCAGGGGGACACTGAAGCTTTCTTT
CASSLARQGDTEAFF
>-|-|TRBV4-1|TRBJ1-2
TGCGCCAGCAGCCAAGATAGGGACGGATTCTATGGCTACACCTTC
CASSQDRDGFYGYTF
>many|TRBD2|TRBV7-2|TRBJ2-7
TGTGCCAGCAGCTTATTGTCTAGCGGGGAATACGAGCAGTACTTC
CASSLLSSGEYEQYF
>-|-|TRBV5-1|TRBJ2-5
TGCGCCAGCAGTTCTGACCTGGGAGAGACCCAGTACTTC
CASSSDLGETQYF
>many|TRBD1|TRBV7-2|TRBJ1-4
TGTGCCAGCAGCTTAGGGTACAGGGGGTCGCTTAATGAAAAACTGTTTTTT
CASSLGYRGSLNEKLFF
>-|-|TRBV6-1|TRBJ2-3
TGTGCAGCGGGCAGGGATTACACAGATACGCAGTATTTT
CAAGRDYTDTQYF
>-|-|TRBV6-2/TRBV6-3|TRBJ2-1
TGTGCCAGCAGTTACTCGAGGGCAAGCTCCTACAATGAGCAGTTCTTC
CASSYSRASSYNEQFF
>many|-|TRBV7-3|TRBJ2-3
TGTGCCAGCAGCTTATCCGCCTCAACTGACGGAACGCAGTATTTT
CASSLSASTDGTQYF
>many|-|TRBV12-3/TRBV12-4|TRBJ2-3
TGTGCCAGCAGACCTCTAGATGCCCCAGCAGATACGCAGTATTTT
CASRPLDAPADTQYF
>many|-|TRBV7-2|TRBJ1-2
TGTGCCAGCAGCCCCGGGGGGGGGGGCGTTAACTATGGCTACACCTTC
CASSPGGGGVNYGYTF
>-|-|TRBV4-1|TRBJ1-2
TGCGCCAGCAGCCAAGATACCCCAGCATTCTATGGCTACACCTTC
CASSQDTPAFYGYTF
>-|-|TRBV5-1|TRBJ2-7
TGCGCCAGCAGTTTCCCAGAGGTCAACGAGCAGTACTTC
CASSFPEVNEQYF
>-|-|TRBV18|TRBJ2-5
TGTGCCAGCTCACCAGAGAAGGGGGGACAAGAGACCCAGTACTTC
CASSPEKGGQETQYF
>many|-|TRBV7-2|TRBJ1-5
TGTGCCAGCAGCTTAGGCGGGATCAATCAGCCCCAGCATTTT
CASSLGGINQPQHF
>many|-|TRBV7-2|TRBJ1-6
TGTGCCAGCAGCCGTGCAGGGGTAGGAAATTCACCCCTCCACTTT
CASSRAGVGNSPLHF
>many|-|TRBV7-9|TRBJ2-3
TGTGCCAGCAGCTTAGCAGTGGGGCCGGATACGCAGTATTTT
CASSLAVGPDTQYF
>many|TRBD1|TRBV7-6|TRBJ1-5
TGTGCCAGCAGCCTCGGACAGGGGCTAAATCAGCCCCAGCATTTT
CASSLGQGLNQPQHF
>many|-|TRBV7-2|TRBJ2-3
TGTGCCAGCAGCTTCCGAGCAGATACGCAGTATTTT
CASSFRADTQYF
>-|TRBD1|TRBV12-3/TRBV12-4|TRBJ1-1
TGTGCCAGCAGTTCAGGACAGGGGACTGAAGCTTTCTTT
CASSSGQGTEAFF
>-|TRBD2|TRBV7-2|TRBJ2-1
TGTGCCAGCAGCTTTAGCGGGGGAGTATACAATGAGCAGTTCTTC
CASSFSGGVYNEQFF
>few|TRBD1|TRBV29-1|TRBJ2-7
TGCAGTGTCTTGAGGGACAGACACTACGAGCAGTACTTC
CSVLRDRHYEQYF